This TCR beta chain was sequenced during a study of blood T cells in healthy people across ages. The CDR3 has 15 residues. CDR1 and CDR2 from the germline V gene are PRHDT and FYEKMQ (reference sequence). This clonotype was counted only a few times. Its antigen is currently unknown. Primed by a sample-barcoded 5' primer and a J-beta primer mix, a second PCR proceeded for about 7 to 11 cycles. TCRdb called the 5' RACE reads again in MiXCR, with one record for every CDR3 protein. Of fewer than 600,000 distinct CDR3 sequences in the sample, about 27% were seen once. Overall study findings and caveats: It was not possible, with unsorted PBMCs, to conclusively compare naive and antigen-experienced cells.

This same sample was also part of a study on T cells of mothers and their children.

Sequenced sample: blood. J is TRBJ2-1 and V is TRBV13; 9 nucleotides agree with TRBD1. The J call may be wrong; the DNA end is better matched by TRBJ2-5. The receptor's source is a boy between 2 and 15 years old in good health. CDR3: CASSLVGTGKKTQYF. CDR3 bases: TGTGCCAGCAGCTTAGTTGGGACAGGGAAGAAGACCCAGTACTTC.